One and the same sample provided the 22 T cell receptor beta chains below, sequenced in a study of chemoradiotherapy in HPV16-positive cancers. Profiled with immunoSEQ multiplex PCR; TCRdb holds only in-frame clones, not every one. The table records 3,800 or so clones, roughly 90% of them present only once. This material consisted of tumor tissue, taken from a patient who underwent chemoradiotherapy. These receptor sequences come from a human donor with HPV-associated anogenital cancer.

This clone was recorded once. The chain joins TRBV10-2 to TRBJ2-2; D gene ambiguous. V lost 3 bases and J lost 4, with 12 bases in between. The CDR3 spans 15 residues. Germline CDR1 WSHSY, CDR2 SAAADI. Here the CDR3 reads CASSEGRSLTGELFF. The CDR3, as DNA: TGCGCCAGCAGTGAAGGCCGGAGTCTCACCGGGGAGCTGTTTTTT.

The gene calls are TRBV11-1 and TRBJ2-3; no definite D call. CDR1 is SGHAT, CDR2 FQDESV, per germline (reference sequence). With 8 bases removed from V and 3 bases from J, the gap between germline ends came to 12 bases. The CDR3 extends over 13 amino acids. CDR3 coding DNA: TGTGCCAGCCGAGTAGGGTGGACAGATACGCAGTATTTT. Its translation is CASRVGWTDTQYF.

J is TRBJ1-1 and V is TRBV6-1; no clear D gene. The V gene's germline CDR1 is MNHNS and CDR2 SASEGT. V lost 6 bases, J lost 3 bases, and 17 bases lay in between. There are 15 residues in the CDR3. CDR3 in DNA: TGTGCCAGCAGCCCCTTGCGGGTCTCGGACACTGAAGCTTTCTTT. This translates into CASSPLRVSDTEAFF.

V usage is TRBV6-5 and J usage is TRBJ2-5, with D unclear. This CDR3 spans 12 amino acids. The germline gives CDR1 MNHEY, CDR2 SVGAGI. Trimming left V 4 bases short and J 5 bases short, with 8 bases between. The CDR3 DNA follows: TGTGCCAGCAGTTCCCAGACTGAGACCCAGTACTTC. Amino acid sequence: CASSSQTETQYF.

The J gene is TRBJ1-4, the V gene TRBV30; D unresolved. Germline lookup yields CDR1 GTSNPN and CDR2 SVGIG (reference sequence). The CDR3 consists of 14 residues. The V end was cut by 3 bases, the J end by 8 bases, with 16 bases between. The CDR3 DNA follows: TGTGCCTGGAGAACCGGGTTAGCGGTAGAAAAACTGTTTTTT. Its protein product is CAWRTGLAVEKLFF.

The rearrangement joins TRBV20-1 to TRBJ2-5; no firm D call. Trimming left V 5 bases short and J 9 bases short, with 10 bases between. Germline V gene data show CDR1 as DFQATT and CDR2 as SNEGSKA (reference sequence). CDR3 length: 10 amino acids. This chain's CDR3 is CSAFDQAQYF. For the CDR3, the DNA is TGCAGTGCTTTTGACCAGGCCCAGTACTTC.

This chain's CDR3 is CASPPSGGNRRQPQHF. The DNA of the CDR3 is TGTGCCAGCCCACCCTCGGGGGGCAACAGAAGGCAGCCCCAGCATTTT. The rearrangement uses TRBV28 and TRBJ1-5, with D perhaps matching TRBD1 (6 bases). CDR3 length: 16 amino acids. CDR1 and CDR2 from the germline V gene are MDHEN and SYDVKM. Trimming cost V 8 bases and J 7 bases, with 24 bases left between them.

This clone was detected only once. The V and J genes are TRBV7-9 and TRBJ2-3, with TRBD1 matching over 8 bases. The CDR3 totals 16 residues. Trimming removed 1 base from V and 1 base from J; junction bases left unmatched: 4. CDR1 is SEHNR, CDR2 FQNEAQ, per germline (reference sequence). CDR3 region: CASSLGTGGGTDTQYF. The DNA of the CDR3 is TGTGCCAGCAGCTTAGGAACAGGGGGAGGCACAGATACGCAGTATTTT.

V usage is TRBV5-1 and J usage is TRBJ1-5; 7 nucleotides align to TRBD1. Trimming at V came to 1 base and at J to 4 bases, leaving 5 bases not matched to a gene. CDR3 length: 15 amino acids. Germline V gene sequence: CDR1 SGHRS, CDR2 YFSETQ. The DNA for the CDR3 is TGCGCCAGCAGCTTGTTTACAGGGGAAAATCAGCCCCAGCATTTT. It codes for CASSLFTGENQPQHF.

This clone was detected only once. This chain connects TRBV9 to TRBJ1-2, with D unclear. Germline CDR1 reads SGDLS; CDR2 reads YYNGEE. The CDR3 runs 16 residues. The V gene lost 0 bases and the J gene lost 8 bases, with 20 bases spanning the gap. As DNA, the CDR3 is TGTGCCAGCAGCGTAGGGAGCGGTCGCGGTGTCGGAGGCTACACCTTC. It codes for CASSVGSGRGVGGYTF.

The chain employs TRBV4-1 and TRBJ1-1; D is undetermined. Trimming pared 5 bases from V and 1 base from J, leaving 11 bases between. Germline V CDR1 and CDR2: MGHRA, YSYEKL. There are 14 residues in the CDR3. The CDR3 region is CASSYGPTNTEAFF. The CDR3 nucleotides are TGCGCCAGCAGCTACGGACCAACGAACACTGAAGCTTTCTTT.

This sequence joins TRBV5-5 and TRBJ1-2, with a weak D call TRBD1 (6 bases). Germline CDR1 SGHKS, CDR2 YYEKEE (reference sequence). The CDR3 runs 14 residues. V was shortened by 1 base and J by 4 bases, with 11 bases between the two germline ends. The CDR3 DNA sequence: TGTGCCAGCAGCTTGTTAGGGACAAGCTATGGCTACACCTTC. Encoded protein: CASSLLGTSYGYTF.

The chain combines TRBV29-1 with TRBJ2-1; 10 positions match TRBD1. Germline CDR1 and CDR2: SQVTM and ANQGSEA. This CDR3 comprises 15 residues. Trimming at V came to 7 bases and at J to 9 bases, leaving 15 bases not matched to a gene. The CDR3 is CSAGRLGQGKGEQFF. The CDR3 DNA follows: TGCAGCGCCGGACGCTTGGGACAGGGGAAGGGTGAGCAGTTCTTC.

CDR3 protein: CASKVGTEAFF. In DNA, the CDR3 is TGCGCCAGCAAGGTCGGCACTGAAGCTTTCTTT. The V gene is TRBV10-2, the J gene TRBJ1-1, with D hard to call. In germline, CDR1 is WSHSY, CDR2 SAAADI. This CDR3 comprises 11 residues. V lost 7 bases and J lost 4, with 7 bases in between.

The chain links TRBV11-2 to TRBJ1-3; D is unresolved. Germline CDR1 and CDR2: SGHAT and FQNNGV. The V and J ends lost 5 bases and 0 bases respectively, with 11 bases between them. There are 15 residues in the CDR3. The CDR3 sequence is CASSTGLLSGNTIYF. The CDR3 nucleotides are TGTGCCAGCAGCACTGGGCTACTCTCTGGAAACACCATATATTTT.

The J gene is TRBJ2-5, the V gene TRBV6-1, with TRBD2 identical over 14 bases. CDR3 size: 15 residues. The germline V gene encodes CDR1 MNHNS and CDR2 SASEGT. V shed 6 bases, J shed 5 bases, and the junction held 5 bases outside the gene matches. For the CDR3, the DNA is TGTGCCAGCAGCCGACTAGCGGGGGGGTCGGAGACCCAGTACTTC. Translation: CASSRLAGGSETQYF.

The rearrangement joins TRBV27 to TRBJ1-2; D gene unclear. This CDR3 has 15 residues. Germline lookup yields CDR1 MNHEY and CDR2 SMNVEV (reference sequence). Between the trimmed V and J ends, which lost 4 bases and 4 bases, there was a span of 16 bases. CDR3 sequence reads: CASSSPWGGSYGYTF. The CDR3 nucleotides read TGTGCCAGCAGTTCCCCTTGGGGAGGGTCCTATGGCTACACCTTC.

The chain has TRBV2 and TRBJ1-5; no reliable D call. Germline V gene data show CDR1 as SNHLY and CDR2 as FYNNEI. The ends were cut back, 6 bases at V and 1 base at J, with 13 bases in the middle. The CDR3 has 15 residues. CDR3 DNA sequence: TGTGCCAGCAGAAAGACATTAGAGAGCAATCAGCCCCAGCATTTT. Protein: CASRKTLESNQPQHF. The whole variable domain, filled in from reference TRBV2 and TRBJ1-5, reads EPEVTQTPSHQVTQMGQEVILRCVPISNHLYFYWYRQILGQKVEFLVSFYNNEISEKSEIFDDQFSVERPDGSNFTLKIRSTKLEDSAMYFCASRKTLESNQPQHFGDGTRLSIL.

The rearrangement joins TRBV5-4 to TRBJ1-1; maybe TRBD1 (6 bases). Germline CDR1 reads SGHNT; CDR2 reads YYREEE (reference sequence). V was clipped by 3 bases and J by 5 bases, with 17 bases between them. CDR3 length equals 15 residues. The CDR3 here is CASSWGGTRGTEAFF. The CDR3 bases are TGTGCCAGCAGCTGGGGTGGGACCAGGGGTACTGAAGCTTTCTTT.

The V gene is TRBV7-9, the J gene TRBJ1-2, with TRBD1 matching 7 bases. Germline V gives CDR1 SEHNR, CDR2 FQNEAQ (reference sequence). CDR3 length equals 13 residues. With V trimmed by 1 base and J by 4 bases, 0 bases remained unmatched. The CDR3, as DNA: TGTGCCAGCAGCTTAGGGGACAGCTATGGCTACACCTTC. It is translated as CASSLGDSYGYTF.

The chain uses TRBV15 and TRBJ1-5; D not certain. This CDR3 is built from 15 residues. Between the trimmed V and J ends, which lost 0 bases and 6 bases, there was a span of 12 bases. The germline V gene has CDR1 LNHNV and CDR2 YYDKDF (reference sequence). The CDR3 here is CATSRDRTSGQPQHF. The CDR3, as DNA: TGTGCCACCAGCAGAGACAGGACCAGCGGTCAGCCCCAGCATTTT.

The V and J genes are TRBV2 and TRBJ2-6, with D hard to call. Looked up from germline, CDR1 is SNHLY and CDR2 is FYNNEI. This CDR3 spans 14 amino acids. Trimming took off 5 bases at V and 2 bases at J, with 7 bases between the two ends. The CDR3: CASSPVTGANVLTF. CDR3 nucleotide sequence: TGTGCCAGCAGTCCAGTAACTGGGGCCAACGTCCTGACTTTC.